This T cell receptor (beta chain) comes out of a study of identical twins. With template switching, a universal primer site was added, and the cDNA carried unique molecular identifiers. TCRdb re-called the 5' RACE reads with MiXCR, one entry per CDR3 protein. The sample contains 1.5 million or so distinct CDR3 sequences, about 32% of which appear only once. Remarks on this clonotype: The antigen is not known.

Broader study findings: A cross-sectional statistical analysis, not follow-up of the same donors, supported the conclusions. Carriage of fewer insertions was seen in abundant cord blood beta clonotypes, whereas memory repertoires showed none.

The donor group consisted entirely of healthy Caucasians. V was trimmed by 2 bases and J by 9 bases, leaving 7 bases between them. The CDR3 runs to 11 residues. CDR1 and CDR2 (germline): MNHEY, SMNVEV (reference sequence). Material for sequencing was cord blood. The receptor's source is a newborn girl in good health. J is TRBJ2-5 and V is TRBV27, with D unclear. CDR3 sequence (DNA): TGTGCCAGCAGTTTAAGGTCGGCCCAGTACTTC. Amino acids: CASSLRSAQYF.